What follows is one T cell receptor (beta chain) and its context. Antigen specificity is unknown. Blood specimens came from baseline, cycle 4 day 1, and cycle 7 day 1. This sample was taken from a study of OX40 agonist ivuxolimab in advanced cancers. Study context: While on treatment, patients had intravenous ivuxolimab at 0.01 to 10 mg/kg every 2 weeks.

With V trimmed by 0 bases and J by 1 base, 9 bases remained unmatched. This CDR3 is built from 19 residues. Per germline, CDR1 LGHNA and CDR2 YNFKEQ. Clones were sequenced by immunoSEQ multiplex PCR, and TCRdb holds only the in-frame ones, with some missing. The sample includes around 67,000 clones, about 80% seen only once; the top ten take 1% to 1.5%. Regarding the study as a whole: Among expanded peripheral T cells, antigen specificity went undetermined. Clonal expansion from baseline to week 6 occurred in both CD4+ and CD8+ T cells.

The chain employs TRBV4-2 and TRBJ1-6; 7 bases agree with TRBD1. The sample in question was CD4+ or CD8+ T cells sorted from blood, obtained in a trial of the OX40 agonist ivuxolimab. The sequence was collected from an adult with an advanced solid tumor such as melanoma, head and neck, liver or kidney cancer. The CDR3: CASSQDPRGRVSYNSPLHF. The DNA of the CDR3 is TGTGCCAGCAGCCAAGATCCTAGGGGGCGTGTGTCCTATAATTCACCCCTCCACTTT.